This T cell receptor (beta chain) is from a study of T cell responses to AZD1222 COVID-19 vaccine. V trimming: 0 bases; J trimming: 0 bases; junction bases outside the gene matches: 10. The CDR3 loop spans 20 amino acids. Germline V CDR1 and CDR2: SGHRS, YFSETQ. Study-wide points: Increases in Spike-specific TCR breadth and depth were seen after two AZD1222 doses.

The table came from immunoSEQ multiplex PCR; TCRdb's copy has only in-frame clones and leaves some out. This sample has about 100,000 clones, with 85% to 90% found just once. As regards this clone: Its antigen is not identified.

The clonotype was recovered from an adult in good health. The sample in question was peripheral blood, obtained on day 0 of AZD1222 vaccination. The V call is TRBV5-1, the J call TRBJ2-7, with 15 bases matching TRBD2. The CDR3 DNA reads as TGCGCCAGCAGCTTGGCCCCGGGACTAGCGGGAGGCACGATCTCCTACGAGCAGTACTTC. It encodes CASSLAPGLAGGTISYEQYF.